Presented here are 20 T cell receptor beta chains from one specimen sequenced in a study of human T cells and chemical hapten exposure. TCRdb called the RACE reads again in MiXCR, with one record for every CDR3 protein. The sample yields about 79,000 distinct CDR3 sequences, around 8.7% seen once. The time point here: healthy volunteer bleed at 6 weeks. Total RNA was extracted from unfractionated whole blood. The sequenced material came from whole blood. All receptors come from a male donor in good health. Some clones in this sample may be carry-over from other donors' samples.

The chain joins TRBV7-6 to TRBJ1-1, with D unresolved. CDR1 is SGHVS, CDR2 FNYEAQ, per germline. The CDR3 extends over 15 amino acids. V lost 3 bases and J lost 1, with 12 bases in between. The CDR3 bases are TGTGCCAGCAGCTTGGGGTTGGGCAAGAACACTGAAGCTTTCTTT. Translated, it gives CASSLGLGKNTEAFF.

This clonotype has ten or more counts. CDR3 loop: CASSFSRRPLTDTQYF. As DNA, the CDR3 is TGTGCCAGCAGTTTCTCCCGGCGGCCCCTCACAGATACGCAGTATTTT. The V call is TRBV6-5, the J call TRBJ2-3, with D unclear. Germline V lookup: CDR1 MNHEY, CDR2 SVGAGI. The germline V and J ends were trimmed by 4 bases and 2 bases, with 16 bases remaining between them. This CDR3 region has 16 residues.

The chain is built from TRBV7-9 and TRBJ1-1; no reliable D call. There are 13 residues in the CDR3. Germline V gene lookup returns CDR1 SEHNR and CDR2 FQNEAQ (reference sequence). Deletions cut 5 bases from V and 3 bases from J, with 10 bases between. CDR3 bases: TGTGCCAGCAGCCCCCCCCGGGACACTGAAGCTTTCTTT. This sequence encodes CASSPPRDTEAFF.

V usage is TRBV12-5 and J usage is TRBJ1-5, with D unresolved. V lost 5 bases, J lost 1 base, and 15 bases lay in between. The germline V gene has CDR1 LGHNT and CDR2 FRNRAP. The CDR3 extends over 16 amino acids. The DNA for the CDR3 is TGTGCTAGTGGTAGGGCGCCCGGGTTAAGCAATCAGCCCCAGCATTTT. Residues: CASGRAPGLSNQPQHF.

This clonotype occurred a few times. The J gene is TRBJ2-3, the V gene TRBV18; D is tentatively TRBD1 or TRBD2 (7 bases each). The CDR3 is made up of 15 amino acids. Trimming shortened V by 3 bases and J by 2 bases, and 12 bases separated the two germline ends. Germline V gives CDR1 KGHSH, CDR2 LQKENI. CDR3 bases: TGTGCCAGCTCACCGAGCGGGACAGACACAGATACGCAGTATTTT. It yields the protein CASSPSGTDTDTQYF. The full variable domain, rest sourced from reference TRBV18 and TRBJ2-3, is NAGVMQNPRHLVRRRGQEARLRCSPMKGHSHVYWYRQLPEEGLKFMVYLQKENIIDESGMPKERFSAEFPKEGPSILRIQQVVRGDSAAYFCASSPSGTDTDTQYFGPGTRLTVL.

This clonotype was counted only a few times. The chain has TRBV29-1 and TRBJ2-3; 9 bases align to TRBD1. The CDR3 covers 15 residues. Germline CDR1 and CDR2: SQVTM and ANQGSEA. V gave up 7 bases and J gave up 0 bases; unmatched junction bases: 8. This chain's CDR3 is CSAEPQGASTDTQYF. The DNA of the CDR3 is TGCAGCGCTGAGCCACAGGGGGCAAGCACAGATACGCAGTATTTT.

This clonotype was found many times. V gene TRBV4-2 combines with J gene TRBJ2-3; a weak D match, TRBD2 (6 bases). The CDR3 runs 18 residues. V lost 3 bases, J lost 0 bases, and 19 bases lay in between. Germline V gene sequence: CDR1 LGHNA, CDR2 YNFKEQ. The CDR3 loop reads CASSHDNLAPASTDTQYF. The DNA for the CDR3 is TGTGCCAGCAGCCATGACAATCTAGCGCCCGCTAGCACAGATACGCAGTATTTT.

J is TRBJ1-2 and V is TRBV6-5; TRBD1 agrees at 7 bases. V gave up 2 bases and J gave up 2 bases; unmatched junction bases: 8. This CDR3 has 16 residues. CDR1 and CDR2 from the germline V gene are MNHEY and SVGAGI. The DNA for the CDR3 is TGTGCCAGCAGTTACACACCGGGACAGACAAACTATGGCTACACCTTC. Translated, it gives CASSYTPGQTNYGYTF.

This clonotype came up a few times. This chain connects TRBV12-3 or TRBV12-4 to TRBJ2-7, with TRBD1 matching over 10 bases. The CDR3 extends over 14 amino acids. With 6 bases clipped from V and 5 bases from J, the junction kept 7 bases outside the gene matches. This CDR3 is CASSSSGTGDEQYF. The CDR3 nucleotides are TGTGCCAGCAGCTCGTCCGGGACAGGGGACGAGCAGTACTTC.

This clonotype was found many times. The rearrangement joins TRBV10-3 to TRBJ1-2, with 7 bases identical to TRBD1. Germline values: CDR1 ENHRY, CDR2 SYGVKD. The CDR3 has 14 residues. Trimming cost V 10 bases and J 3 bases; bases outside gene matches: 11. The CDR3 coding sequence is TGTGCCACTAGGGACAGATTGACCGACTATGGCTACACCTTC. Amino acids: CATRDRLTDYGYTF.

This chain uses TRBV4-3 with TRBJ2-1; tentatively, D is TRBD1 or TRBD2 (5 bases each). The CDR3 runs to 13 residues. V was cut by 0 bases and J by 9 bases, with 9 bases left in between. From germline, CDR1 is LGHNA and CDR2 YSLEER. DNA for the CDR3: TGCGCCAGCAGCCAAGATTGGGGGACTGAGCAGTTCTTC. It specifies CASSQDWGTEQFF.

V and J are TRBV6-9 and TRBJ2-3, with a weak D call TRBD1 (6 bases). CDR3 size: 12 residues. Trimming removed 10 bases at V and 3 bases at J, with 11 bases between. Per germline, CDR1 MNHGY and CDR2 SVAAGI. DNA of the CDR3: TGTGCCATCCCTAGGGGGACAGATACGCAGTATTTT. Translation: CAIPRGTDTQYF.

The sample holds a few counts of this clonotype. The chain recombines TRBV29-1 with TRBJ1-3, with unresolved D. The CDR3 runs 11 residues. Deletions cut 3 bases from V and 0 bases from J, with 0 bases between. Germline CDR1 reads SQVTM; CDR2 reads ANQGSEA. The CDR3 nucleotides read TGCAGCGTTGACTCTGGAAACACCATATATTTT. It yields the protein CSVDSGNTIYF.

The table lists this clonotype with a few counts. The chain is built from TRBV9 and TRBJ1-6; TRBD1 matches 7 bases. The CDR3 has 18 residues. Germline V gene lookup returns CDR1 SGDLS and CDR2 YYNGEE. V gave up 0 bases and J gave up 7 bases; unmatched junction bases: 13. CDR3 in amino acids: CASSVGTGFFGENSPLHF. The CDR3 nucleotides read TGTGCCAGCAGCGTAGGGACAGGCTTTTTTGGGGAGAATTCACCCCTCCACTTT.

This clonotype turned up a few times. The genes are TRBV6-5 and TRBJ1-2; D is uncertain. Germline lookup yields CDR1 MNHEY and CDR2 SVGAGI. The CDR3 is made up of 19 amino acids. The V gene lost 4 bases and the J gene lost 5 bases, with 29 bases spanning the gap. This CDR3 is CASSSFSVRITRGEYGYTF. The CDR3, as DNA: TGTGCCAGCAGTTCCTTTAGTGTCAGGATAACGCGAGGTGAATATGGCTACACCTTC.

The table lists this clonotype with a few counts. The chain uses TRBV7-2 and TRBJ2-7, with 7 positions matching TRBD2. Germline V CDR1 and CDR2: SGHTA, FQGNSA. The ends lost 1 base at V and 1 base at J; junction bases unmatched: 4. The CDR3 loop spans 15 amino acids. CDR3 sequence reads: CASSLDRDYSYEQYF. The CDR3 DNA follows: TGTGCCAGCAGCTTAGACCGGGACTATTCCTACGAGCAGTACTTC.

The CDR3 loop is CASSFQGGDTQYF. CDR3 in DNA: TGCGCCAGCAGCTTTCAGGGAGGAGATACGCAGTATTTT. The rearrangement joins TRBV5-1 to TRBJ2-3; D is perhaps TRBD2 (6 bases). V shed 2 bases and J shed 5 bases, with 9 bases lying between them. This CDR3 comprises 13 residues. Germline assignment: CDR1 SGHRS and CDR2 YFSETQ.

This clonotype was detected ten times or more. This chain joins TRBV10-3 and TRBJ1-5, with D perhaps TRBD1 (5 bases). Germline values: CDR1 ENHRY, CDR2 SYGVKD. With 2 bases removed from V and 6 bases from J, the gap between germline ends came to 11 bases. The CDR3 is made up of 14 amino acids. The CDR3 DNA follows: TGTGCCATCAGTGAGGGCAGGGAGAGTCAGCCCCAGCATTTT. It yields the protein CAISEGRESQPQHF.

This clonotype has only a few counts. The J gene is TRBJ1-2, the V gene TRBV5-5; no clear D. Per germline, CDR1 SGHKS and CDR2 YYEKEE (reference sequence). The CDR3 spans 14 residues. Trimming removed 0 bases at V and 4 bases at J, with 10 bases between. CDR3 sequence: CASSLGTVGYGYTF. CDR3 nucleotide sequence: TGTGCCAGCAGCTTGGGAACAGTCGGCTATGGCTACACCTTC. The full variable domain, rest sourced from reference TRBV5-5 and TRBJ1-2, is DAGVTQSPTHLIKTRGQQVTLRCSPISGHKSVSWYQQVLGQGPQFIFQYYEKEERGRGNFPDRFSARQFPNYSSELNVNALLLGDSALYLCASSLGTVGYGYTFGSGTRLTVV.

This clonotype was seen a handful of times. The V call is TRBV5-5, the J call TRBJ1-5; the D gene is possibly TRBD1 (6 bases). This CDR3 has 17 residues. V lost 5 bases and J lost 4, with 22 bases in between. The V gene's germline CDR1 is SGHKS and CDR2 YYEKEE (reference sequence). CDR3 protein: CASSFTTPGQANQPQHF. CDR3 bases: TGTGCCAGCAGTTTCACAACACCGGGACAAGCAAATCAGCCCCAGCATTTT.